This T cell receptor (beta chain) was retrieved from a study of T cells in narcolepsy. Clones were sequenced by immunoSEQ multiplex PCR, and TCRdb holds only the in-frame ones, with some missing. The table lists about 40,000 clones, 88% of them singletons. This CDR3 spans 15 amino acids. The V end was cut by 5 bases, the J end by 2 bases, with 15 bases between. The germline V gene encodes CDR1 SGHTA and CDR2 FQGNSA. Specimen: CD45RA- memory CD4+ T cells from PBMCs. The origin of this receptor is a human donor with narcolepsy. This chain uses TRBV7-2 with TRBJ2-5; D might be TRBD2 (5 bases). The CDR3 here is CASSPQRRRQETQYF. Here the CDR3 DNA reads TGTGCCAGCAGCCCCCAGCGGCGACGACAAGAGACCCAGTACTTC.